The rows below give T cell receptor beta chains drawn from one sample of a study of OX40 agonist ivuxolimab in advanced cancers. The assay was immunoSEQ multiplex PCR, and TCRdb's table has in-frame clones only and misses some. The top ten hold 1.4% to 1.5% of the sample, which has approximately 58,000 clones, 82% seen once. Here the sequenced sample was CD4+ or CD8+ T cells sorted from blood, taken in a trial of the OX40 agonist ivuxolimab. These receptors originate from an adult with an advanced solid tumor such as melanoma, head and neck, liver or kidney cancer. CDR3s leave out the opening cysteine and the closing phenylalanine or tryptophan.

j_gene	v_gene	CDR3aa
TRBJ1-1	TRBV4-2	ASSQDRQRNTEAF
TRBJ1-5	TRBV5-1	ASSLDPFQPQH
TRBJ2-2	TRBV6-1	ASKRNTGELF
TRBJ2-1	TRBV5-1	ASSQPLAGEVQF
TRBJ2-1	TRBV6-6	ASSSPTSGGTNEQF
TRBJ2-1	TRBV25-1	ASSELAGGGYNEQF
TRBJ2-1	TRBV5-6	ASSLAGSYNEQF
TRBJ1-2	TRBV4-3	ASSRHTEYGYT
TRBJ2-3	TRBV18	ASSPLAGGPDTQY
TRBJ2-3	TRBV28	ASSLTTDTQY
TRBJ2-7	TRBV5-1	ASSLVLYEQY
TRBJ2-1	TRBV15	ATSYPSQNEQF
TRBJ2-1	TRBV7-2	ASSLYTSGGAYEQF
TRBJ1-5	TRBV6-1	ASSQDGDNQPQH
TRBJ2-5	TRBV5-8	ASSLFLAQETQY
TRBJ2-3	TRBV4-2	ASSLVAGITSTDTQY
TRBJ2-5	TRBV7-2	ASSRTSGGLQETQY
TRBJ2-2	TRBV6-5	ASSMGLVGAGELF
TRBJ2-5	TRBV2	ASSLGGNQETQY
TRBJ1-6	TRBV7-2	ASSLFVGFGSSPLH
TRBJ2-1	TRBV11-1	ASSQGLASARALYNEQF
TRBJ2-3	TRBV5-1	ASSLSTSGGIRDTQY
TRBJ1-1	TRBV7-9	ASSRTPKLNTEAF
TRBJ1-1	TRBV6-1	ASSGRGRNSLTEAF
TRBJ2-3	TRBV11-3	ASSWTLSTDTQY
TRBJ2-7	TRBV25-1	ASSEYRGGQGSYEQY
TRBJ1-4	TRBV27	ASSLSRQSNEKLF
TRBJ2-1	TRBV19	ASKGGSGSYNEQF
TRBJ1-1	TRBV7-3	ASSLAKNTEAF
TRBJ1-1	TRBV21-1	ASSKVSRDRGRNTEAF
TRBJ1-5	TRBV6-6	ASSFMQGPNQPQH
TRBJ1-1	TRBV4-1	ASSHSWRDTEAF
TRBJ1-4	TRBV6-1	ASIGRYLEKLF
TRBJ1-5	TRBV25-1	ASRGQQGQPQH
TRBJ1-4	TRBV4-1	ASSRTGLYNEKLF
TRBJ2-3	TRBV5-4	ASSLERGVTDTQY
TRBJ1-1	TRBV27	ASSLNGRGSEAF
TRBJ2-5	TRBV27	ASRITGWGVGETQY
TRBJ1-6	TRBV19	ASGGLGNSPLH
TRBJ2-3	TRBV15	ATSRYPSGRARDTQY
TRBJ2-7	TRBV6-8	ADLQGAHLYEQY
TRBJ2-2	TRBV11-3	ASSLVQVVTGELF
TRBJ2-7	TRBV6-5	ASRTPGTGGGEQY
TRBJ2-5	TRBV18	ASSRQPVGETQY